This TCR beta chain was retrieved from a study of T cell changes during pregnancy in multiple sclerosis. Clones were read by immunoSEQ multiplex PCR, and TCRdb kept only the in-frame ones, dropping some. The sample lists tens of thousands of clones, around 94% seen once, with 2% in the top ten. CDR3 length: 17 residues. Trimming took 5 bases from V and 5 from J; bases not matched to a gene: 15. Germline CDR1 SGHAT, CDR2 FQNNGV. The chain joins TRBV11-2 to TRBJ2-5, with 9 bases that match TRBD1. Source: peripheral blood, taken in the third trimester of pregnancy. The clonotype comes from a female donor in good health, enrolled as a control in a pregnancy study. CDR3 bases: TGTGCCAGCAGCCCCACCTTACAGGGGGCGCTTATCGAGACCCAGTACTTC. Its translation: CASSPTLQGALIETQYF.